The 19 T cell receptor beta chains below were found in one sample sequenced in a study of beta chain features in type 1 diabetes. cDNA synthesis used the whole RNA isolate, giving expressed TCRB sequences. Only in-frame clones appear in the TCRdb table, and some are missing; sequencing was by immunoSEQ multiplex PCR. The table includes roughly 400,000 clones, 14% detected once. The sample consisted of naive CD4+ T cells from blood. The receptors derive from a man aged 30 to 39 in good health.

This clone was seen a few times. The chain carries TRBV5-1 and TRBJ2-5; the D gene is possibly TRBD1 (6 bases). V lost 0 bases and J 5 bases, leaving 11 bases between the germline ends. The CDR3 is made up of 14 amino acids. CDR1 and CDR2 from the germline V gene are SGHRS and YFSETQ. The CDR3 DNA reads TGCGCCAGCAGCTTGGGGGGGCGCCGGGAGACCCAGTACTTC. As protein: CASSLGGRRETQYF.

This clone has just a few counts. This chain links TRBV7-3 with TRBJ2-5, with 8 bases fitting TRBD1. Germline CDR1 and CDR2: SGHTA and FQGTGA. The CDR3 extends over 13 amino acids. After removal of 5 bases from V and 3 bases from J, the junction contained 2 bases not matched to a gene. CDR3 amino acids: CASSMDREETQYF. The DNA of the CDR3 is TGTGCCAGCAGCATGGACAGGGAAGAGACCCAGTACTTC.

This clone appeared many times. The V gene is TRBV10-3, the J gene TRBJ2-3, with no clear D. The CDR3 has 12 amino acids. Germline values: CDR1 ENHRY, CDR2 SYGVKD. V was clipped by 4 bases and J by 4 bases, with 6 bases between them. The CDR3 reads CAISGDSDTQYF. CDR3 DNA sequence: TGTGCCATCAGTGGAGACTCAGATACGCAGTATTTT.

The rearrangement uses TRBV7-9 and TRBJ2-1; D call uncertain. V was shortened by 7 bases and J by 7 bases, with 23 bases between the two germline ends. Germline V gives CDR1 SEHNR, CDR2 FQNEAQ (reference sequence). The CDR3 runs 16 residues. The CDR3 loop reads CASTPDVGWVLNEQFF. The CDR3 DNA reads TGTGCCAGCACCCCGGATGTGGGCTGGGTCCTGAATGAGCAGTTCTTC.

The J gene is TRBJ2-6, the V gene TRBV13; D gene unclear. The V and J ends lost 3 bases and 1 base respectively, with 7 bases between them. The germline V gene encodes CDR1 PRHDT and CDR2 FYEKMQ (reference sequence). The CDR3 runs 15 residues. In DNA, the CDR3 is TGTGCCAGCAGCTTTTTGGGGTCTGGGGCCAACGTCCTGACTTTC. This encodes CASSFLGSGANVLTF.

This clone was found a few times. This chain links TRBV4-3 with TRBJ1-2, with D maybe TRBD1 (6 bases). V lost 0 bases and J 9 bases, leaving 11 bases between the germline ends. CDR3 length equals 13 residues. Germline V gene lookup returns CDR1 LGHNA and CDR2 YSLEER. CDR3 sequence: CASSQDGDMRYTF. The CDR3 DNA reads as TGCGCCAGCAGCCAAGATGGGGACATGCGCTACACCTTC.

V is TRBV4-1 and J is TRBJ2-1; 9 nucleotides match TRBD2. CDR3 length: 13 residues. CDR1 is MGHRA and CDR2 is YSYEKL in the germline V gene. V lost 3 bases to trimming and J lost 6 bases; unmatched junction nucleotides: 0. CDR3 in DNA: TGCGCCAGCAGCCAGCGGGGGGGCAATGAGCAGTTCTTC. Encoded protein: CASSQRGGNEQFF.

This clone was detected a few times. The chain joins TRBV10-3 to TRBJ2-1; 8 bases fit TRBD2. From germline, CDR1 is ENHRY and CDR2 SYGVKD. The V gene end was trimmed by 5 bases and the J gene end by 7 bases; junction bases not matched to a gene: 10. The CDR3 spans 15 residues. In nucleotides, the CDR3 is TGTGCCATCAGTATAGCCGGGGGGGCACGGAATGAGCAGTTCTTC. It codes for CAISIAGGARNEQFF.

The sample holds a few counts of this clone. V and J are TRBV10-1 and TRBJ2-4; TRBD2 is a possible D gene (6 bases). The CDR3 runs 14 residues. Trimming removed 6 bases from V and 9 bases from J, with 18 bases in between. The V gene's germline CDR1 is WNHNN and CDR2 SYGVQD (reference sequence). CDR3 residues: CASSGTPWAGIQYF. The CDR3 DNA reads as TGCGCCAGCAGCGGGACTCCTTGGGCGGGCATTCAGTACTTC.

V and J are TRBV7-9 and TRBJ2-1; 11 nucleotides match TRBD2. V dropped 1 base and J dropped 1; count of bases not matched to a gene: 3. CDR3 length: 17 amino acids. The germline CDR1 and CDR2 sequences are SEHNR and FQNEAQ (reference sequence). CDR3 bases: TGTGCCAGCAGCTTAGGGGGACTAGCGGATTCCTACAATGAGCAGTTCTTC. The encoded protein is CASSLGGLADSYNEQFF.

The table lists this clone with a few counts. The gene calls are TRBV9 and TRBJ1-6, with D possibly being TRBD1 (6 bases). Per the germline V gene, CDR1 is SGDLS and CDR2 is YYNGEE. V gave up 4 bases and J gave up 9 bases, with 11 bases separating them. This CDR3 is built from 13 residues. In DNA, the CDR3 is TGTGCCAGCAGCCCCCAGGGGTTTTCACCCCTCCACTTT. Its protein product is CASSPQGFSPLHF.

In nucleotides, the CDR3 is TGCGCCAGCAGCCAAGCTTGGGCGGGGAACACCGGGGAGCTGTTTTTT. Its translation: CASSQAWAGNTGELFF. The V gene is TRBV4-3, the J gene TRBJ2-2; maybe TRBD2 (5 bases). The germline V and J ends were trimmed by 1 base and 1 base, with 10 bases remaining between them. CDR3 length: 16 amino acids. Germline-derived CDR1 and CDR2 are LGHNA and YSLEER.

This clone was seen a handful of times. The chain recombines TRBV2 with TRBJ1-2; D gene ambiguous. The CDR3 loop spans 11 amino acids. The germline CDR1 and CDR2 sequences are SNHLY and FYNNEI. V dropped 0 bases and J dropped 9 bases, with 5 bases sitting between them. CDR3 residues: CASSEAGRYTF. CDR3 coding DNA: TGTGCCAGCAGTGAAGCAGGTCGCTACACCTTC.

This clone turned up a few times. The chain joins TRBV27 to TRBJ2-7, with D hard to call. Looked up from germline, CDR1 is MNHEY and CDR2 is SMNVEV (reference sequence). This CDR3 region has 11 residues. V gave up 4 bases and J gave up 1 base, with 2 bases separating them. The CDR3 sequence is CASSSSYEQYF. The DNA of the CDR3 is TGTGCCAGCAGTTCATCCTACGAGCAGTACTTC.

The J gene is TRBJ2-3, the V gene TRBV7-2, with 13 bases that match TRBD2. V lost 4 bases, J lost 2 bases, and 6 bases stayed unmatched. CDR3 length: 17 amino acids. CDR1 is SGHTA, CDR2 FQGNSA, per germline. The CDR3 DNA reads TGTGCCAGCAGCTCGGGGACTAGCGGGGCCCTCACAGATACGCAGTATTTT. Amino acid sequence: CASSSGTSGALTDTQYF.

The sample holds a few counts of this clone. The CDR3 bases are TGCGCCAGCAGCTTGTTCCGACAGGACGATAACTATGGCTACACCTTC. Translation gives CASSLFRQDDNYGYTF. V usage is TRBV5-1 and J usage is TRBJ1-2, with D possibly being TRBD1 (6 bases). The ends were cut back, 1 base at V and 1 base at J, with 14 bases in the middle. The CDR3 is 16 residues long. The V gene's germline CDR1 is SGHRS and CDR2 YFSETQ.

V and J are TRBV9 and TRBJ2-1; D is possibly TRBD2 (6 bases). The CDR3 covers 19 residues. The germline V and J ends were trimmed by 4 bases and 9 bases, with 32 bases remaining between them. Germline V gene lookup returns CDR1 SGDLS and CDR2 YYNGEE. The CDR3 DNA sequence: TGTGCCAGCAGCCCCCCCGGTGTTCTTTGGGGCGGGGCCGCCGGTGAGCAGTTCTTC. It codes for CASSPPGVLWGGAAGEQFF.

The chain combines TRBV14 with TRBJ2-2, with TRBD2 matching 7 bases. The CDR3 totals 15 residues. The germline gives CDR1 SGHDN, CDR2 FVKESK. The V gene end was trimmed by 0 bases and the J gene end by 6 bases; junction bases not matched to a gene: 4. The CDR3 DNA sequence: TGTGCCAGCAGCCAAGATAGCGGGTTCGCCGGGGAGCTGTTTTTT. Protein sequence: CASSQDSGFAGELFF.

The J gene is TRBJ2-7, the V gene TRBV7-2; D gene ambiguous. V shed 5 bases and J shed 0 bases, with 5 bases lying between them. The CDR3 is 12 residues long. Germline assignment: CDR1 SGHTA and CDR2 FQGNSA. The CDR3 region has the DNA TGTGCCAGCAGCCTGAACTCCTACGAGCAGTACGTC. Translating it yields CASSLNSYEQYV.